This T cell receptor (beta chain) was identified in a study of CD8+CD57+ T cells in acquired aplastic anemia. Study details: Sorted CD4+ and CD8+ cells gave a mean 3.2 ug DNA, range roughly 0.18 to 30 ug.

Points from the study as a whole: Patients and controls turned out to have more than 25 CD8+ CDR3 sequences in common.

Genomic DNA provided the template from which TCR beta VDJ and CDR3 profiles were obtained. TCRdb processed the reads anew with MiXCR; each CDR3 protein has one entry. The table lists some 290,000 distinct CDR3 sequences, roughly half of them singletons. As for this clonotype: Antigen: not known.

The V end was cut by 4 bases, the J end by 4 bases, with 17 bases between. The length of the CDR3 is 15 residues. Per germline, CDR1 SGHNT and CDR2 YYREEE (reference sequence). The sequence was collected from a human donor with severe aplastic anemia or a healthy control (not recorded which). The chain recombines TRBV5-4 with TRBJ1-1; the D gene is possibly TRBD1 (5 bases). Sequencing input: sorted CD4+, CD8+, or CD8+CD57+ T cells (not recorded which) from PBMCs. The CDR3 loop reads CASSRRGRETTEAFF. Here the CDR3 DNA reads TGTGCCAGCAGCCGACGGGGCAGGGAGACCACTGAAGCTTTCTTT. Variable domain in full (rest from reference TRBV5-4 and TRBJ1-1): ETGVTQSPTHLIKTRGQQVTLRCSSQSGHNTVSWYQQALGQGPQFIFQYYREEENGRGNFPPRFSGLQFPNYSSELNVNALELDDSALYLCASSRRGRETTEAFFGQGTRLTVV.